This is a list of T cell receptor beta chains from one sample in a study of breast tumors, draining lymph nodes, adjacent tissues. TCRdb reprocessed the multiplex PCR reads via MiXCR and lists one record per CDR3 protein. Among 15,000 or so distinct CDR3 sequences listed, about three quarters were seen once. The sample taken for sequencing was tumor-adjacent breast tissue. These receptors were obtained from a female donor with breast cancer. Some clones in this sample may be carry-over from other donors' samples. The CDR3 runs from the conserved cysteine through the conserved F or W. The order of the fields is J gene, V gene, CDR3 protein.

TRBJ2-7	TRBV30	CAWSADRGNEQYF
TRBJ2-5	TRBV2	CASSASLGSGETQYF
TRBJ2-7	TRBV7-8	CASSLYGQDYEQYF
TRBJ2-2	TRBV5-6	CASSFPGTSGSTGELFF
TRBJ2-1	TRBV7-7	CASSLTTSGNEQFF
TRBJ2-7	TRBV7-2	CASVGGGPLNEQYF
TRBJ1-4	TRBV19	CASSLGQGANPNEKLFF
TRBJ1-5	TRBV20-1	CSASRSEDQPQHF
TRBJ2-7	TRBV10-1	CASSDSGRSYEQYF
TRBJ2-5	TRBV7-2	CASNLQGRETQYF
TRBJ2-1	TRBV7-9	CASSLGRHNEQFF
TRBJ2-1	TRBV5-1	CASSPGLAGVPSYNEQFF
TRBJ2-1	TRBV20-1	CSASALAGGNEQFF
TRBJ2-3	TRBV7-9	CASSRGGTSTDTQYF
TRBJ2-5	TRBV20-1	CSARDVIAVQETQYF
TRBJ2-3	TRBV20-1	CSARDFKRGDTQYF
TRBJ2-5	TRBV29-1	CSVETGIQETQYF
TRBJ2-3	TRBV9	CASSDGNTDTQYF
TRBJ2-7	TRBV12-3/TRBV12-4	CASSSGTSGIREQYF
TRBJ2-7	TRBV2	CASSLGRSAEQYF
TRBJ2-7	TRBV11-2	CASSAPGTYQQYF
TRBJ2-2	TRBV6-2/TRBV6-3	CASSYRLEKAGLFF
TRBJ1-2	TRBV20-1	CSAGGQGSGYTF
TRBJ2-7	TRBV30	CAWRGSSSEQYF
TRBJ2-3	TRBV20-1	CGARVAVRTDTQYF
TRBJ2-7	TRBV5-1	CASSEYRADSYEQYF
TRBJ2-2	TRBV20-1	CSAFRAKGGELFF
TRBJ2-3	TRBV20-1	CSAIIDGSTDTQYF
TRBJ2-3	TRBV12-3/TRBV12-4	CASSLDGHSTDTQYF
TRBJ1-4	TRBV6-1	CASRDGLGGAEKLFF
TRBJ2-7	TRBV20-1	CSAMGPRYEQYF
TRBJ2-7	TRBV12-3/TRBV12-4	CASSTGLAPYEQYF
TRBJ2-1	TRBV12-3/TRBV12-4	CASSPGGREQFF
TRBJ2-2	TRBV27	CASSPPRVSNTGELFF
TRBJ2-7	TRBV20-1	CSAPPTSSYEQYF
TRBJ2-3	TRBV9	CASSVGSSGSTDTQYF
TRBJ2-7	TRBV5-1	CASSLRTGGDEQYF
TRBJ2-3	TRBV30	CAWSTRTDTQYF
TRBJ1-5	TRBV19	CASSRDRGNQPQHF
TRBJ1-4	TRBV5-4	CASSFQVDEKLFF
TRBJ2-5	TRBV6-5	CASRLRLAGVETQYF
TRBJ1-6	TRBV5-1	CASSLERFNSPLHF
TRBJ1-4	TRBV7-2	CASRPTATNEKLFF
TRBJ2-3	TRBV7-6	CASSSRYPQPTDTQYF
TRBJ2-7	TRBV29-1	CSVARTSGTSYEQYF
TRBJ2-7	TRBV18	CASSPGTSVEQYF
TRBJ2-3	TRBV7-9	CASSLGAFTDTQYF